This T cell receptor beta chain appears in the sequencing data of a study of OX40 agonist ivuxolimab in advanced cancers. Libraries were prepared by immunoSEQ multiplex PCR; TCRdb keeps only in-frame clonotypes and omits some of them. Of nearly 85,000 clones detected, 83% appear once; the ten largest clones hold 0.75% to 1%. The CDR3 length is 13 residues. Trimming pared 11 bases from V and 2 bases from J, leaving 12 bases between. Germline V gives CDR1 MNHNS, CDR2 SASEGT. The origin of this receptor is an adult with an advanced solid tumor such as melanoma, head and neck, liver or kidney cancer. The rearrangement uses TRBV6-1 and TRBJ2-2; no reliable D call. Material: CD4+ or CD8+ T cells sorted from blood, obtained in a trial of the OX40 agonist ivuxolimab. CDR3 protein: CAGSGSNTGELFF. The CDR3 DNA sequence: TGTGCCGGATCCGGGTCTAACACCGGGGAGCTGTTTTTT.